The entry below gives a single T cell receptor (beta chain) sequence along with its context. The sample belongs to a study of blood T cell repertoires in COVID-19. About the study: There were acute and convalescent COVID-19 samples, and they came from the United States, Italy and Spain.

Germline V gene lookup returns CDR1 GTSNPN and CDR2 SVGIG (reference sequence). CDR3 length: 12 amino acids. V dropped 0 bases and J dropped 6 bases, with 9 bases sitting between them. Data came from immunoSEQ multiplex PCR; TCRdb stores just in-frame clones and leaves some out. In the table there are about 140,000 clones, about 82% of which are singletons. The receptor was isolated from a woman in her thirties or forties who had recovered from COVID-19. V gene TRBV30 combines with J gene TRBJ2-7, with D possibly being TRBD2 (7 bases). The sequenced sample was PBMCs or T cells enriched from blood (not recorded which). CDR3 residues: CAWSVGGVEQYF. The DNA for the CDR3 is TGTGCCTGGAGTGTAGGGGGGGTCGAGCAGTACTTC.